The rows below give T cell receptor beta chains drawn from one sample of a study of cytotoxic CD8 clonotypes in ibrutinib-treated CLL. The table came from immunoSEQ multiplex PCR; TCRdb's copy has only in-frame clones and leaves some out. Here the sample spans around 330,000 clones, 67% being singletons. Sequenced here: PBMCs, sampled after 36 months of ibrutinib treatment. These receptor sequences come from a human donor with chronic lymphocytic leukemia. Each CDR3 is given with its conserved first and last residue. The order of the fields is J gene, V gene, D gene, clone size, CDR3 protein, CDR3 DNA. D genes are given only for firm matches. For some rows the clone size is stated as once, few or many, or as a class when expanded; others skip it.

TRBJ1-2 | TRBV2 | . | . | CASTGQTYGYTF | TGTGCCAGCACCGGACAAACCTATGGCTACACCTTC
TRBJ2-7 | TRBV9 | . | . | CASSVALSPYEQYF | TGTGCCAGCAGCGTAGCGTTGTCCCCCTACGAGCAGTACTTC
TRBJ2-5 | TRBV7-3 | . | few | CASSPQGGETQYF | TGTGCCAGCAGCCCACAGGGTGGAGAGACCCAGTACTTC
TRBJ2-1 | TRBV18 | TRBD2 | . | CASSPASGSVNEQFF | TGTGCCAGCTCACCGGCCAGCGGGAGCGTCAATGAGCAGTTCTTC
TRBJ1-2 | TRBV9 | . | . | CASSTRPHQNYGYTF | TGTGCCAGCAGCACCCGACCGCACCAAAACTATGGCTACACCTTC
TRBJ2-1 | TRBV13 | . | . | CAYSGASPNREQFF | TGTGCTTACTCAGGGGCTAGCCCCAACAGGGAGCAGTTCTTC
TRBJ2-3 | TRBV9 | TRBD2 | few | CATGAGGQTDTQYF | TGTGCCACGGGAGCGGGGGGGCAAACAGATACGCAGTATTTT
TRBJ2-1 | TRBV20-1 | TRBD2 | . | CSAAWGGSCVF | TGCAGTGCTGCCTGGGGCGGGAGTTGTGTCTTC
TRBJ2-1 | TRBV27 | . | few | CASSPVGSYNEQFF | TGTGCCAGCAGTCCCGTCGGCTCCTACAATGAGCAGTTCTTC
TRBJ1-2 | TRBV29-1 | TRBD1 | few | CSVGPEDRGNYGYTF | TGCAGCGTTGGTCCCGAGGACAGGGGGAACTATGGCTACACCTTC
TRBJ1-5 | TRBV30 | TRBD1 | few | CARRQGVFQPQHF | TGTGCCCGACGACAGGGAGTGTTTCAGCCCCAGCATTTT
TRBJ2-7 | TRBV20-1 | . | . | CSGELGYEQYF | TGCAGTGGCGAACTAGGTTATGAGCAGTACTTC
TRBJ2-7 | TRBV4-1 | . | . | CASSLGPSYEQYF | TGCGCCAGCAGCCTGGGGCCCTCCTACGAGCAGTACTTC
TRBJ2-1 | TRBV13 | . | once | CASSPPGAYNEQFF | TGTGCCAGCAGCCCGCCAGGGGCCTACAATGAGCAGTTCTTC
TRBJ2-7 | TRBV29-1 | TRBD1 | . | CSVDLRQGVSYEQYF | TGCAGCGTTGATCTCAGGCAGGGGGTATCGTACGAGCAGTACTTC
TRBJ2-1 | TRBV7-9 | . | . | CASSLISSIAEPLYNEQFF | TGTGCCAGCAGCTTAATTTCCTCTATCGCGGAACCCCTCTACAATGAGCAGTTCTTC
TRBJ1-1 | TRBV10-2 | . | few | CASSEQTTEAFF | TGCGCCAGCAGTGAACAAACCACTGAAGCTTTCTTT
TRBJ1-1 | TRBV29-1 | . | . | CSGGQNTEAFF | TGCAGCGGCGGACAGAACACTGAAGCTTTCTTT
TRBJ1-2 | TRBV5-1 | . | . | CASSHNAGELGYTF | TGCGCCAGCAGCCATAACGCCGGGGAACTTGGCTACACCTTC
TRBJ2-7 | TRBV10-3 | . | once | CAISESKGRWGAYEQYF | TGTGCCATCAGTGAGTCGAAGGGCAGGTGGGGGGCCTACGAGCAGTACTTC
TRBJ2-3 | TRBV28 | . | few | CASSPRSGRDMDTQYF | TGTGCCAGCAGTCCCCGCTCAGGCCGGGATATGGATACGCAGTATTTT
TRBJ2-5 | TRBV7-8 | . | . | CASSLGVGETQYF | TGTGCCAGCAGTCTAGGGGTGGGTGAGACCCAGTACTTC
TRBJ1-2 | TRBV19 | . | . | CASRMTELNYGYTF | TGTGCCAGTAGGATGACAGAGCTTAACTATGGCTACACCTTC
TRBJ1-2 | TRBV28 | . | once | CASSSADRYGPEGYTF | TGTGCCAGCAGTTCAGCTGACAGGTACGGACCGGAGGGCTACACCTTC
TRBJ2-3 | TRBV27 | . | once | CASSFRVSGDTQYF | TGTGCCAGCAGTTTTCGGGTTTCGGGGGATACGCAGTATTTT
TRBJ2-3 | TRBV6-5 | . | . | CASRPGPRGDTQYF | TGTGCCAGCAGACCAGGACCTAGGGGAGATACGCAGTATTTT
TRBJ2-7 | TRBV5-5 | TRBD1 | . | CASSRTGGGYEQYF | TGTGCCAGCAGTCGCACAGGGGGCGGGTACGAGCAGTACTTC
TRBJ2-7 | TRBV6-1 | TRBD1 | . | CASSEWGQRVEQYF | TGTGCCAGCAGTGAATGGGGACAGAGGGTTGAGCAGTACTTC
TRBJ2-5 | TRBV25-1 | TRBD2 | once | CASTDWGGETQYF | TGTGCCAGCACCGATTGGGGGGGGGAGACCCAGTACTTC
TRBJ1-1 | TRBV18 | . | . | CASSPGRTTEAFF | TGTGCCAGCTCACCTGGACGGACAACTGAAGCTTTCTTT